This TCR beta chain was captured by sequencing in a study of blood T cell repertoires in COVID-19. The wider study: Acute and convalescent COVID-19 specimens originated in the United States, Italy and Spain. Sources were T cells, B-cell-depleted T cells, or PBMCs; the material itself was cDNA or gDNA.

This clone was detected only once. The CDR3 loop spans 14 amino acids. V lost 5 bases and J lost 3, with 13 bases in between. CDR1 and CDR2 (germline): SGHDN, FVKESK. In the original processing: Amplification with reference gene primers provided the estimates of nucleated cell counts. Sequencing used immunoSEQ multiplex PCR; TCRdb keeps in-frame clones, though not all of them. The DNA was the basis for D and trimming; V, J and clone size are from that table. The table lists a few hundred thousand clones, about 90% of them singletons. Seattle patients were enrolled while actively infected and followed longitudinally.

What was sequenced was peripheral blood. The TCR was taken from a man aged 18 to 29 with COVID-19, enrolled during active disease. J is TRBJ1-1 and V is TRBV14, with unresolved D. Here the CDR3 reads CASSSILRDTEAFF. The DNA of the CDR3 is TGTGCCAGCAGCTCCATCCTGAGGGACACTGAAGCTTTCTTT.